Following are 18 T cell receptor beta chains from one sample sequenced in a study of blood T cell repertoires in COVID-19. Sequenced by immunoSEQ multiplex PCR; TCRdb stores in-frame clones only, minus some. The sample lists 230,000 or so clones, around nine tenths occurring once. Sequenced: PBMCs or T cells enriched from blood (not recorded which). These receptors were obtained from a woman between 45 and 65 years old with acute COVID-19.

The V gene is TRBV2, the J gene TRBJ1-1, with no clear D. V was clipped by 1 base and J by 0 bases, with 6 bases between them. The CDR3 consists of 14 residues. CDR1 and CDR2 (germline): SNHLY, FYNNEI. The CDR3 is CASSEGALNTEAFF. The DNA for the CDR3 is TGTGCCAGCAGTGAAGGGGCATTGAACACTGAAGCTTTCTTT.

This chain uses TRBV4-2 with TRBJ2-2; TRBD2 matches 12 bases. The V segment lost 4 bases and the J segment 3 bases; nucleotides outside the gene matches: 0. CDR1 and CDR2 (germline): LGHNA, YNFKEQ. The CDR3 runs 15 residues. In DNA, the CDR3 is TGTGCCAGCAGCCGACTAGCGGGAGACACCGGGGAGCTGTTTTTT. Amino acids: CASSRLAGDTGELFF.

This chain joins TRBV7-8 and TRBJ2-3, with TRBD2 matching 11 bases. The CDR3 runs to 18 residues. Germline values: CDR1 SGHVS, CDR2 FQNEAQ. Trimming removed 6 bases from V and 1 base from J; junction bases left unmatched: 12. Here the CDR3 DNA reads TGTGCCAGCAGTAATCCGGGACTAGCGGCCGGAGGCACAGATACGCAGTATTTT. Residues: CASSNPGLAAGGTDTQYF.

J is TRBJ1-4 and V is TRBV9, with 8 bases matching TRBD1. Trimming cost V 4 bases and J 6 bases; bases outside gene matches: 8. Per germline, CDR1 SGDLS and CDR2 YYNGEE. This CDR3 is 15 amino acids long. CDR3 in DNA: TGTGCCAGCAGCATCCAGGGGGCGAAGGATGAAAAACTGTTTTTT. It translates to CASSIQGAKDEKLFF.

V is TRBV6-5 and J is TRBJ1-6; unclear D gene. Germline CDR1 is MNHEY and CDR2 is SVGAGI. With 6 bases removed from V and 8 bases from J, the gap between germline ends came to 8 bases. The CDR3 has 12 amino acids. In DNA, the CDR3 is TGTGCCAGCAGCAACACATATTCACCCCTCCACTTT. It encodes CASSNTYSPLHF.

This chain links TRBV15 with TRBJ1-1; D remains unclear. CDR3 size: 14 residues. CDR1 is LNHNV and CDR2 is YYDKDF in the germline V gene (reference sequence). Trimming stripped 0 bases from V and 3 bases from J, with 8 bases between. CDR3 amino acids: CATSRDNRDTEAFF. CDR3 bases: TGTGCCACCAGCAGAGATAACAGAGACACTGAAGCTTTCTTT.

V is TRBV19 and J is TRBJ1-5, with D perhaps matching TRBD1 (5 bases). CDR3 size: 11 residues. With 8 bases removed from V and 8 bases from J, the gap between germline ends came to 10 bases. Germline V gene lookup returns CDR1 LNHDA and CDR2 SQIVND (reference sequence). CDR3 nucleotides: TGTGCCAGTGGCCCGGGGGAGCCCCAGCATTTT. Translating it yields CASGPGEPQHF.

In this sample, this clone turned up once. The gene calls are TRBV28 and TRBJ2-7; 7 bases map to TRBD1. With 2 bases clipped from V and 9 bases from J, the junction kept 7 bases outside the gene matches. CDR1 is MDHEN, CDR2 SYDVKM, per germline. CDR3 length equals 13 residues. CDR3 region: CASSLGGQSGQYF. For the CDR3, the DNA is TGTGCCAGCAGTTTAGGGGGACAGTCCGGGCAGTACTTC.

As DNA, the CDR3 is TGTGCCAGCAGTTGGGGGACAGGGTTAAAAGAAAAACTGTTTTTT. This sequence encodes CASSWGTGLKEKLFF. The chain links TRBV27 to TRBJ1-4; 9 bases map to TRBD1. The V gene end was trimmed by 4 bases and the J gene end by 8 bases; junction bases not matched to a gene: 8. Germline CDR1 and CDR2: MNHEY and SMNVEV (reference sequence). The CDR3 is 15 amino acids.

The rearrangement joins TRBV5-8 to TRBJ1-2, with D unclear. The CDR3 length is 13 residues. Germline CDR1 is SGHTS and CDR2 is YDEGEE. V was shortened by 1 base and J by 7 bases, with 11 bases between the two germline ends. CDR3 region: CASSLTAAFGYTF. In DNA form, the CDR3 reads TGTGCCAGCAGCTTGACTGCGGCGTTTGGCTACACCTTC.

The chain is built from TRBV30 and TRBJ1-5; 7 nucleotides align to TRBD1. Germline V gene lookup returns CDR1 GTSNPN and CDR2 SVGIG (reference sequence). Losses at the gene ends were 6 bases for V and 5 bases for J; bases not matched to a gene: 7. The CDR3 totals 13 residues. This chain's CDR3 is CACGDRVYQPQHF. The DNA of the CDR3 is TGTGCCTGCGGGGACAGAGTTTATCAGCCCCAGCATTTT.

A note on this clone: A junction end diverges from the germline sequence, so it may reflect a read error. The chain has TRBV7-9 and TRBJ2-7, with D tentatively TRBD1 (5 bases). The CDR3 has 13 residues. Per the germline V gene, CDR1 is SEHNR and CDR2 is FQNEAQ (reference sequence). The CDR3 is CASSFGFENRFLF. The CDR3 DNA reads as TGTGCCAGCAGCTTTGGATTTGAGAACAGGTTCCTCTTC.

V is TRBV19 and J is TRBJ1-1, with D uncertain. CDR1 and CDR2 (germline): LNHDA, SQIVND (reference sequence). The CDR3 is 13 amino acids. V was pared by 7 bases and J by 1 base, with 10 bases between. CDR3 sequence: CASIAVTNTEAFF. For the CDR3, the DNA is TGTGCCAGTATAGCTGTGACGAACACTGAAGCTTTCTTT.

V usage is TRBV15 and J usage is TRBJ2-3, with unresolved D. The ends were cut back, 5 bases at V and 2 bases at J, with 17 bases in the middle. The CDR3 runs to 16 residues. Germline CDR1 and CDR2: LNHNV and YYDKDF (reference sequence). CDR3 sequence: CATSLPFGGITDTQYF. The CDR3 bases are TGTGCCACCAGCCTCCCTTTTGGCGGTATCACAGATACGCAGTATTTT.

V usage is TRBV21-1 and J usage is TRBJ1-1; the tabulated D call, TRBD1, remains unverified against the DNA. TRBV21-1 counts as a pseudogene. This CDR3 has 11 amino acids. CDR3 region: CASKDRGTAFF. CDR3 nucleotide sequence: TGTGCCAGCAAGGACAGGGGTACAGCTTTCTTT.

The chain employs TRBV2 and TRBJ1-1; 8 nucleotides agree with TRBD1. The CDR3 is 14 residues long. Unmatched junction bases numbered 1, after V lost 1 base and J lost 3 bases. Germline-derived CDR1 and CDR2 are SNHLY and FYNNEI. CDR3 sequence: CASSEGTGYTEAFF. CDR3 in DNA: TGTGCCAGCAGTGAAGGGACAGGGTACACTGAAGCTTTCTTT.

The rearrangement links TRBV7-2 to TRBJ1-1, with TRBD1 matching over 8 bases. From germline, CDR1 is SGHTA and CDR2 FQGNSA. The CDR3 contains 14 residues. V dropped 6 bases and J dropped 1; count of bases not matched to a gene: 4. CDR3 region: CASRPGQANTEAFF. The DNA for the CDR3 is TGTGCCAGCAGACCGGGACAGGCGAACACTGAAGCTTTCTTT.

The rearrangement links TRBV1 to TRBJ2-2; the table assigns TRBD2, which was not confirmed against the DNA. TRBV1 is marked as a pseudogene. The CDR3 is 18 amino acids. The CDR3 DNA reads TGCACCAGCAACTACACGCCCGGCCGGGAGGAGCTCACCCGGGAGCTGTTTTTT. It yields the protein CTSNYTPGREELTRELFF.